The clone carrying this T cell receptor (beta chain) turned up a few times. No antigen is known for it. This sample was included in a study of beta chain features in type 1 diabetes. TCRB transcripts that were expressed got sequenced, as all of the isolated RNA had been reverse transcribed. The assay was immunoSEQ multiplex PCR, and TCRdb's table has in-frame clones only and misses some. Among some 190,000 clones, approximately 8% were seen once, and the ten largest hold roughly 0.5%. V shed 4 bases and J 4 bases; nucleotides not matched to a gene: 6. This CDR3 has 14 residues. CDR1 is SGHDT and CDR2 is YYEEEE in the germline V gene. Findings and limits, study-wide: Shortening that was moderate but significant affected the TCRB CDR3s of Type 1 diabetes patients in all four CD4+ subsets.

Sequencing input: central memory CD4+ T cells from blood. The receptor was derived from a man aged 18 to 30 with type 1 diabetes. The rearrangement uses TRBV5-6 and TRBJ2-3; 7 bases agree with TRBD2. The CDR3 DNA is TGTGCCAGCAGCCGGGGAGGGGCTCCAGATACGCAGTATTTT. Protein: CASSRGGAPDTQYF.